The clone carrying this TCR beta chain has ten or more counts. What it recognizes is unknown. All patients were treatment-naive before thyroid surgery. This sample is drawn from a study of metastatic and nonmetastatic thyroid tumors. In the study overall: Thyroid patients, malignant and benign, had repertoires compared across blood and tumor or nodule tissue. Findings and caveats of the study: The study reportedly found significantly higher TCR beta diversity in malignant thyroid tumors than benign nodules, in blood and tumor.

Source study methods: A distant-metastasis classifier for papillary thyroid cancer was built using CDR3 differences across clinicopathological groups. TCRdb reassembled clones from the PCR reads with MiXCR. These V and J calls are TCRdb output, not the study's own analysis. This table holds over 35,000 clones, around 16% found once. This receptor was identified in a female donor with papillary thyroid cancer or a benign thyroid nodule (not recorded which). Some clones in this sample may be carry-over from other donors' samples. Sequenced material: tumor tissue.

CDR3 amino acids: CASSSLAGGFNEQFF. The CDR3 DNA reads TGTGCCAGCAGTAGCTTAGCGGGAGGCTTTAATGAGCAGTTCTTC. The V and J genes are TRBV6-2 or TRBV6-3 and TRBJ2-1, with 10 positions matching TRBD2. Trimming took 5 bases from V and 7 from J; bases not matched to a gene: 8. The CDR3 length is 15 residues. Germline assignment: CDR1 MNHEY and CDR2 SVGEGT.